These 7 T cell receptor beta chains were all obtained from the same sample, sequenced in a study of T cell changes during pregnancy in multiple sclerosis. Profiling relied on immunoSEQ multiplex PCR, and the TCRdb table lists in-frame clones only, not all of them. Of roughly 90,000 clones listed, around 90% are singletons. This specimen was peripheral blood, taken before pregnancy. The receptors here all came from a female donor with multiple sclerosis, enrolled in a pregnancy study.

The chain's CDR3 is CASSMGQYNYGYTF. CDR3 nucleotides: TGTGCCAGTAGCATGGGACAGTATAACTATGGCTACACCTTC. The chain couples TRBV19 to TRBJ1-2, with 7 bases fitting TRBD1. The CDR3 is 14 amino acids. Trimming at V came to 6 bases and at J to 1 base, leaving 5 bases not matched to a gene. In germline, CDR1 is LNHDA, CDR2 SQIVND (reference sequence).

This clone occurred once. V is TRBV9 and J is TRBJ2-2; TRBD2 might be the D (5 bases). The length of the CDR3 is 15 residues. With 3 bases removed from V and 0 bases from J, the gap between germline ends came to 9 bases. Germline V gives CDR1 SGDLS, CDR2 YYNGEE. The CDR3 reads CASSEVGANTGELFF. The DNA for the CDR3 is TGTGCCAGCAGCGAGGTGGGAGCGAACACCGGGGAGCTGTTTTTT.

The chain joins TRBV2 to TRBJ2-7, with a possible D match to TRBD2 (5 bases). Germline CDR1 reads SNHLY; CDR2 reads FYNNEI. The CDR3 is made up of 13 amino acids. V dropped 6 bases and J dropped 3 bases, with 12 bases sitting between them. The CDR3 nucleotides read TGTGCCAGCAGCCGCGGGCCAATCTACGAGCAGTACTTC. Amino acid sequence: CASSRGPIYEQYF.

This rearrangement joins TRBV10-2 to TRBJ2-1; maybe TRBD2 (6 bases). V was trimmed by 2 bases and J by 10 bases, leaving 9 bases between them. CDR1 is WSHSY and CDR2 is SAAADI in the germline V gene. The CDR3 totals 12 residues. CDR3 sequence: CASSELEGEQFF. CDR3 in DNA: TGCGCCAGCAGTGAGCTGGAGGGGGAGCAGTTCTTC.

The chain recombines TRBV11-2 with TRBJ2-7; tentative D call: TRBD1 (5 bases). CDR1 and CDR2 (germline): SGHAT, FQNNGV. The CDR3 length is 13 residues. V dropped 5 bases and J dropped 2 bases, with 10 bases sitting between them. CDR3 bases: TGTGCCAGCAGCCCAGGACACCCCTACGAGCAGTACTTC. Its translation is CASSPGHPYEQYF.

The chain joins TRBV5-1 to TRBJ2-1; 7 nucleotides agree with TRBD1. Germline CDR1 SGHRS, CDR2 YFSETQ. CDR3 length equals 15 residues. V trimming: 1 base; J trimming: 6 bases; junction bases outside the gene matches: 7. CDR3 sequence (DNA): TGCGCCAGCAGCTTGCCCTCGGGACAGCTCAATGAGCAGTTCTTC. It is translated as CASSLPSGQLNEQFF. The complete variable domain, with remaining parts taken from reference TRBV5-1 and TRBJ2-1, reads KAGVTQTPRYLIKTRGQQVTLSCSPISGHRSVSWYQQTPGQGLQFLFEYFSETQRNKGNFPGRFSGRQFSNSRSEMNVSTLELGDSALYLCASSLPSGQLNEQFFGPGTRLTVL.

In this sample, this clone turned up once. The V call is TRBV7-9, the J call TRBJ1-2; 9 positions agree with TRBD1. Germline CDR1 reads SEHNR; CDR2 reads FQNEAQ (reference sequence). This CDR3 region has 15 residues. The V and J ends lost 8 bases and 6 bases, in that order; junction bases with no gene match: 13. CDR3 nucleotides: TGTGCCAGCGGAGCTTTTCACAGGGGGCCGGATGGCTACACCTTC. Its translation: CASGAFHRGPDGYTF.